The rows below give T cell receptor beta chains drawn from one sample of a study of blood T cell repertoires in COVID-19. Assay: immunoSEQ multiplex PCR; the TCRdb copy retains only in-frame clones and omits some. The data show tens of thousands of clones, about 80% seen once. The specimen sequenced was peripheral blood. Receptor source: a man aged 55 to 69 with acute or convalescent COVID-19. Each CDR3 is given without its conserved first and last residue.

v_call cdr3_aa
TRBV18 ASSPGRPGYT
TRBV7-3 ASSLTAGVNTDTQY
TRBV7-2 ASSLVGGGSLYEQY
TRBV6-5 ASSYGQGIAGNTIY
TRBV5-1 ASTTGTGRDSPLH
TRBV30 AWTDDFIETQY
TRBV7-2 ASSLTGGPAAEQF
TRBV6-5 ATQVYNEQF
TRBV5-4 ASSLDSGAAF
TRBV27 ASSALGTSGGRETQY
TRBV6-4 ASSTEGGISYNEQF
TRBV18 ASSPPAGARNTEAF
TRBV5-1 ASSFGLTDLLYGYT
TRBV19 ASTRTDNTGELF
TRBV2 ASSTTGRAGYT
TRBV7-2 ASSPQTGNGYT
TRBV7-8 ASSRRQGYTEAF
TRBV9 ASSVEGARGSPLH
TRBV5-5 ASSLQAGSSGNTIY
TRBV21-1 AAPFRGQDQPQH
TRBV10-3 AISENTGTGSSPLH
TRBV19 ASSLGLVETQY
TRBV30 AWSPGQTYGYT
TRBV11-2 ASSLDLRTEAF
TRBV7-8 ASSSSGGSYNEQF
TRBV5-3 ARSLAGLYGYT
TRBV5-1 ASSEVAGNQETQY
TRBV3-1/TRBV3-2 ASSQIDRDNEQF
TRBV2 AILTSQIPRTTNYGYT
TRBV4-1 ASSRTAGGGEQY
TRBV3-1/TRBV3-2 ASTGDSTEAF
TRBV9 ASSVGSGGATDTQY
TRBV12-5 ASGLVPENPGT
TRBV6-2/TRBV6-3 ASSRDSYEQY
TRBV5-1 ASSLESGYEQY
TRBV7-9 ASTRTGGPYEQY
TRBV28 ASSYQGNQPQH
TRBV6-5 ASSYRTGDGYT
TRBV5-4 ASSLGDQADTQY
TRBV6-5 ASSYSIRQSVEAF
TRBV6-5 ASTTLAIQETQY
TRBV4-1 ASSQDSDRPNYGYT
TRBV6-5 ASSYSPGNYGYT
TRBV5-1 ASSLVDRGDYGYT
TRBV19 ASSIGNTEAF
TRBV5-5 ASSLISGGYNEQF
TRBV29-1 SVGTGPPPETQY
TRBV15 ATSREVTGLGHEQY
TRBV6-1 ASSEPFSGANVLT
TRBV10-3 AISWTGGGTEAF